This record covers a single T cell receptor beta chain. This entry is derived from a study of blood T cell repertoires in COVID-19. About the study: Sites across the United States, Italy and Spain contributed samples from acute and convalescent COVID-19.

Authors' methods: By means of reference gene primer amplification, nucleated cell counts were estimated. Data came from immunoSEQ multiplex PCR; TCRdb stores just in-frame clones and leaves some out. V, J and clone size were drawn from that table, and D and trimming were deduced from the DNA. The profile shows 130,000 or so clones, about 83% of them singletons. V shed 8 bases, J shed 2 bases, and the junction held 0 bases outside the gene matches. Germline assignment: CDR1 LNHDA and CDR2 SQIVND (reference sequence). The CDR3 runs to 12 residues. The receptor was isolated from a man between 60 and 75 years old with acute or convalescent COVID-19. V and J are TRBV19 and TRBJ2-7, with TRBD1 identical over 10 bases. Sequenced: peripheral blood. The CDR3 loop reads CASGQGAYEQYF. DNA of the CDR3: TGTGCCAGTGGACAGGGGGCCTACGAGCAGTACTTC.